These 31 T cell receptor beta chains were all obtained from the same sample, sequenced in a study of identical twins. TCRdb passed the 5' RACE reads through MiXCR, listing each CDR3 protein once. The sample has about 660,000 distinct CDR3 sequences, around 8.3% seen once. A further study also used this sample, focusing on yellow fever vaccine responses in identical twins.

Source material: PBMCs. The receptors shown here come from a young woman in good health.

Ten or more counts support this clonotype. The rearrangement uses TRBV18 and TRBJ1-5, with D perhaps TRBD1 (5 bases). Germline V gives CDR1 KGHSH, CDR2 LQKENI. The CDR3 consists of 14 residues. The V end lost 2 bases, the J end lost 7 bases, and 12 bases lay between the germline ends. CDR3 loop: CASSPAGGDQPQHF. Here the CDR3 DNA reads TGTGCCAGCTCACCAGCAGGCGGGGACCAGCCCCAGCATTTT. Drawing the rest from reference TRBV18 and TRBJ1-5, the complete variable domain is NAGVMQNPRHLVRRRGQEARLRCSPMKGHSHVYWYRQLPEEGLKFMVYLQKENIIDESGMPKERFSAEFPKEGPSILRIQQVVRGDSAAYFCASSPAGGDQPQHFGDGTRLSIL.

This clonotype occurred many times. The J gene is TRBJ2-3, the V gene TRBV5-1, with 8 bases fitting TRBD2. Germline V gene lookup returns CDR1 SGHRS and CDR2 YFSETQ. The CDR3 extends over 15 amino acids. V lost 4 bases and J lost 4; bases outside the gene matches: 8. The CDR3 protein is CASSPSAGDADTQYF. The CDR3 nucleotides read TGCGCCAGCAGCCCTTCAGCGGGAGACGCAGATACGCAGTATTTT.

The V and J genes are TRBV18 and TRBJ2-2; TRBD2 is a possible D gene (5 bases). Germline CDR1 reads KGHSH; CDR2 reads LQKENI. V was shortened by 4 bases and J by 0 bases, with 12 bases between the two germline ends. The CDR3 covers 16 residues. CDR3 protein: CASSQDSGTNTGELFF. The CDR3 DNA is TGTGCCAGCTCACAGGACTCTGGTACGAACACCGGGGAGCTGTTTTTT.

The rearrangement uses TRBV7-9 and TRBJ2-1, with 7 bases identical to TRBD2. From germline, CDR1 is SEHNR and CDR2 FQNEAQ (reference sequence). The trim removed 5 bases at V and 2 bases at J, leaving 9 bases unmatched. This CDR3 has 16 amino acids. This CDR3 reads CASSIDAGVAYNEQFF. The CDR3 bases are TGTGCCAGCAGCATCGACGCGGGGGTCGCCTACAATGAGCAGTTCTTC.

This rearrangement joins TRBV20-1 to TRBJ2-7, with TRBD2 matching 9 bases. Germline lookup yields CDR1 DFQATT and CDR2 SNEGSKA (reference sequence). This CDR3 is 14 amino acids long. J was trimmed by 2 bases and V by 5 bases; bases with no gene match: 7. The CDR3 DNA follows: TGCAGTGCTTTGAAGCGGGGGGTCACCTACGAGCAGTACTTC. Translating gives CSALKRGVTYEQYF.

This sequence joins TRBV20-1 and TRBJ2-7; TRBD1 aligns across 7 bases. CDR1 is DFQATT, CDR2 SNEGSKA, per germline (reference sequence). CDR3 length: 17 amino acids. The V and J ends lost 8 bases and 3 bases, in that order; junction bases with no gene match: 22. Written as DNA, the CDR3 is TGCAGTCCCTCGACTTTTTTAGAAGGGACAGCCCTCTACGAGCAGTACTTC. Encoded protein: CSPSTFLEGTALYEQYF.

The V and J genes are TRBV20-1 and TRBJ2-7; TRBD1 aligns across 9 bases. Per the germline V gene, CDR1 is DFQATT and CDR2 is SNEGSKA (reference sequence). The CDR3 loop spans 13 amino acids. Germline trimming cut 6 bases from V and 2 bases from J; bases unmatched to any gene: 5. CDR3 protein: CSAWGQGTYEQYF. The CDR3 bases are TGCAGTGCCTGGGGACAGGGAACCTACGAGCAGTACTTC.

The table lists this clonotype with a few counts. The genes are TRBV21-1 and TRBJ2-1. TRBV21-1 is shown as a pseudogene. The CDR3 covers 15 residues. CDR3 sequence (DNA): TGTGCCAGCAGCAAAGAAATGGGCAGAGACAATGAGCAGTTCTTC. This encodes CASSKEMGRDNEQFF.

This clonotype was observed a handful of times. As DNA, the CDR3 is TGTGCCAGCAGTGGGGACAGGGGAAGAGGCGAGCAGTACTTC. Its protein is CASSGDRGRGEQYF. The chain joins TRBV6-1 to TRBJ2-7; TRBD1 matches 10 bases. V gave up 4 bases and J gave up 6 bases; unmatched junction bases: 6. This CDR3 has 14 amino acids. The germline V gene encodes CDR1 MNHNS and CDR2 SASEGT.

At least ten counts were recorded for this clonotype. The chain carries TRBV6-2 or TRBV6-3 and TRBJ2-3; 10 bases line up with TRBD2. This CDR3 has 14 amino acids. V gave up 4 bases and J gave up 4 bases; unmatched junction bases: 2. Germline CDR1 reads MNHEY; CDR2 reads SVGEGT. The CDR3 coding sequence is TGTGCCAGCAGTTTCCTAGCGGGAGCAGATACGCAGTATTTT. It encodes CASSFLAGADTQYF.

The V and J genes are TRBV5-1 and TRBJ2-1; no reliable D call. Between the trimmed V and J ends, which lost 5 bases and 9 bases, there was a span of 9 bases. The germline CDR1 and CDR2 sequences are SGHRS and YFSETQ. The CDR3 loop spans 11 amino acids. This CDR3 is CASRIGTEQFF. The CDR3 nucleotides read TGCGCCAGCAGGATAGGTACTGAGCAGTTCTTC. The full variable domain, completed using reference TRBV5-1 and TRBJ2-1, is KAGVTQTPRYLIKTRGQQVTLSCSPISGHRSVSWYQQTPGQGLQFLFEYFSETQRNKGNFPGRFSGRQFSNSRSEMNVSTLELGDSALYLCASRIGTEQFFGPGTRLTVL.

This clonotype showed up just a few times. The chain recombines TRBV7-2 with TRBJ1-6, with D unresolved. Germline V CDR1 and CDR2: SGHTA, FQGNSA. The length of the CDR3 is 15 residues. Trimming took 1 base from V and 14 from J, leaving 18 bases between them. The CDR3 DNA sequence: TGTGCCAGCAGCTTAGGTCCAGGTCAGAGGAAAGCCCTCCACTTT. Its translation: CASSLGPGQRKALHF.

This clonotype occurred a few times. Sequence at one end of the junction differs from germline and may be a read error. V and J are TRBV4-3 and TRBJ1-4, with D possibly matching TRBD1 (6 bases). In germline, CDR1 is LGHNA, CDR2 YSLEER. This CDR3 is 14 amino acids long. The CDR3 spells CASSQDRGAVTVWF. CDR3 bases: TGCGCCAGCAGCCAAGATCGGGGGGCGGTAACGGTTTGGTTT.

This clonotype was seen just once. The chain links TRBV29-1 to TRBJ2-7; D ambiguous. The CDR3 consists of 14 residues. CDR1 and CDR2 (germline): SQVTM, ANQGSEA. Trimming stripped 0 bases from V and 2 bases from J, with 11 bases between. In DNA, the CDR3 is TGCAGCGTTGAAGATCAGAAGGGTCCCTACGAGCAGTACTTC. It encodes CSVEDQKGPYEQYF.

The genes are TRBV28 and TRBJ1-2, with D possibly being TRBD1 (6 bases). This CDR3 region has 14 residues. Germline-derived CDR1 and CDR2 are MDHEN and SYDVKM. The germline V and J ends were trimmed by 5 bases and 1 base, with 11 bases remaining between them. This chain's CDR3 is CASSTTGYNYGYTF. CDR3 coding DNA: TGTGCCAGCAGTACCACAGGGTATAACTATGGCTACACCTTC.

This clonotype was observed at least ten times. The chain combines TRBV28 with TRBJ2-3; 11 nucleotides match TRBD2. Germline values: CDR1 MDHEN, CDR2 SYDVKM. CDR3 length: 16 residues. The J segment lost 2 bases and the V segment lost 4 bases, leaving 5 bases of the junction unmatched. CDR3 residues: CASSYELAGDTDTQYF. The CDR3 DNA reads TGTGCCAGCAGTTACGAACTAGCGGGGGACACAGATACGCAGTATTTT.

This clonotype was seen a few times. The chain combines TRBV14 with TRBJ2-2, with a tentative D call TRBD2 (6 bases). Germline CDR1 and CDR2: SGHDN and FVKESK. Trimming pared 1 base from V and 5 bases from J, leaving 8 bases between. The CDR3 runs to 14 residues. The CDR3 here is CASSQGLGTGELFF. CDR3 coding DNA: TGTGCCAGCAGCCAAGGACTAGGAACCGGGGAGCTGTTTTTT. The entire variable domain, with the rest obtained from reference TRBV14 and TRBJ2-2, is as follows: EAGVTQFPSHSVIEKGQTVTLRCDPISGHDNLYWYRRVMGKEIKFLLHFVKESKQDESGMPNNRFLAERTGGTYSTLKVQPAELEDSGVYFCASSQGLGTGELFFGEGSRLTVL.

This clonotype was observed at least ten times. This chain connects TRBV2 to TRBJ2-1; D may match TRBD1 or TRBD2 (6 bases each). The CDR3 is 19 residues long. V was trimmed by 4 bases and J by 8 bases, leaving 30 bases between them. Germline CDR1 SNHLY, CDR2 FYNNEI. The CDR3 DNA follows: TGTGCCAGCAGTGTAGAGTTAGAGGTTGTAGTACAGGGAGGCGATGAGCAGTTCTTC. This codes for CASSVELEVVVQGGDEQFF. Filled out from reference TRBV2 and TRBJ2-1, the complete variable domain reads EPEVTQTPSHQVTQMGQEVILRCVPISNHLYFYWYRQILGQKVEFLVSFYNNEISEKSEIFDDQFSVERPDGSNFTLKIRSTKLEDSAMYFCASSVELEVVVQGGDEQFFGPGTRLTVL.

This clonotype was counted ten times or more. V is TRBV6-5 and J is TRBJ2-1, with 11 bases identical to TRBD2. The CDR3 is 16 residues long. Germline lookup yields CDR1 MNHEY and CDR2 SVGAGI. With 8 bases clipped from V and 4 bases from J, the junction kept 10 bases outside the gene matches. CDR3 coding DNA: TGTGCCAGCTGTACTAGCGGGAGAATTTGTTACAATGAGCAGTTCTTC. It specifies CASCTSGRICYNEQFF.

This clonotype has a count of ten or more. The rearrangement uses TRBV5-6 and TRBJ1-5; the match to TRBD1 covers 9 bases. V dropped 4 bases and J dropped 0; count of bases not matched to a gene: 5. The CDR3 sequence is 16 residues long. Looked up from germline, CDR1 is SGHDT and CDR2 is YYEEEE. The CDR3: CASSARQGGSNQPQHF. DNA for the CDR3: TGTGCCAGCAGCGCGCGACAGGGGGGTAGCAATCAGCCCCAGCATTTT.

This clonotype came up a few times. The chain recombines TRBV28 with TRBJ2-1, with unresolved D. Germline loops: CDR1 MDHEN, CDR2 SYDVKM. With 4 bases removed from V and 9 bases from J, the gap between germline ends came to 7 bases. CDR3 length equals 11 residues. The CDR3 here is CASSSNPEQFF. The CDR3 DNA follows: TGTGCCAGCAGTTCCAATCCTGAGCAGTTCTTC.

This clonotype was found a few times. CDR3 bases: TGTGCCACCAGTGGGGACAGCTTAGAGACCCAGTACTTC. Translation gives CATSGDSLETQYF. The gene calls are TRBV24-1 and TRBJ2-5; TRBD1 aligns across 7 bases. The CDR3 sequence is 13 residues long. Germline CDR1 reads KGHDR; CDR2 reads SFDVKD. Losses at the gene ends were 5 bases for V and 4 bases for J; bases not matched to a gene: 3.

The rearrangement links TRBV29-1 to TRBJ2-7; D unclear. CDR3 length: 12 amino acids. The germline V gene has CDR1 SQVTM and CDR2 ANQGSEA. V lost 2 bases and J lost 0, with 5 bases in between. CDR3 loop: CSVEKSSYEQYF. CDR3 DNA: TGCAGCGTTGAAAAGAGCTCCTACGAGCAGTACTTC.

The chain is built from TRBV7-9 and TRBJ2-7, with D possibly TRBD2 on 6 matching bases. CDR1 SEHNR and CDR2 FQNEAQ come from the germline V gene (reference sequence). The CDR3 sequence is 13 residues long. Between the trimmed V and J ends, which lost 5 bases and 6 bases, there was a span of 14 bases. The CDR3, as DNA: TGTGCCAGCAGCCCCCCGACTAGTACCGAGCAGTACTTC. It translates to CASSPPTSTEQYF. The full variable domain, rest sourced from reference TRBV7-9 and TRBJ2-7, is DTGVSQNPRHKITKRGQNVTFRCDPISEHNRLYWYRQTLGQGPEFLTYFQNEAQLEKSRLLSDRFSAERPKGSFSTLEIQRTEQGDSAMYLCASSPPTSTEQYFGPGTRLTVT.

This clonotype has just a few counts. The chain uses TRBV7-9 and TRBJ2-7, with 7 bases that match TRBD2. V lost 4 bases, J lost 3 bases, and 3 bases stayed unmatched. Germline V gene lookup returns CDR1 SEHNR and CDR2 FQNEAQ (reference sequence). The CDR3 is made up of 13 amino acids. CDR3 in amino acids: CASSSERGYEQYF. The CDR3 DNA is TGTGCCAGCAGCTCAGAGCGGGGCTACGAGCAGTACTTC.

The V gene is TRBV5-8, the J gene TRBJ2-7, with TRBD1 identical over 7 bases. The CDR3 runs 14 residues. The V and J ends lost 1 base and 3 bases, in that order; junction bases with no gene match: 4. Germline values: CDR1 SGHTS, CDR2 YDEGEE. The CDR3, as DNA: TGTGCCAGCAGCTTGTGGACAGGAAACTACGAGCAGTACTTC. Residues: CASSLWTGNYEQYF.

This clonotype was seen a handful of times. This sequence joins TRBV12-3 or TRBV12-4 and TRBJ1-2; 9 bases are a match to TRBD1. V dropped 5 bases and J dropped 6; count of bases not matched to a gene: 10. The CDR3 is made up of 15 amino acids. As DNA, the CDR3 is TGTGCCAGCAGTCCCGCCGGGACAGGGACAAATGGCTACACCTTC. This sequence encodes CASSPAGTGTNGYTF.

This clonotype was seen a few times. This chain connects TRBV15 to TRBJ2-1; 8 positions agree with TRBD1. The CDR3 runs to 15 residues. With V trimmed by 1 base and J by 7 bases, 6 bases remained unmatched. The germline gives CDR1 LNHNV, CDR2 YYDKDF (reference sequence). The CDR3 here is CATSRGWTGRNEQFF. As DNA, the CDR3 is TGTGCCACCAGCAGAGGTTGGACAGGGCGGAATGAGCAGTTCTTC.

This clonotype has only a few counts. V usage is TRBV5-1 and J usage is TRBJ2-7; 10 bases are shared with TRBD1. CDR3 length equals 15 residues. Germline-derived CDR1 and CDR2 are SGHRS and YFSETQ. The trim removed 4 bases at V and 5 bases at J, leaving 9 bases unmatched. The CDR3 DNA reads TGCGCCAGCAGCCGCGCCGGGACAGGGGTCCACGAGCAGTACTTC. It is translated as CASSRAGTGVHEQYF.

This clonotype was picked up a small number of times. The chain couples TRBV11-2 to TRBJ2-1; D may be TRBD2 (5 bases). Trimming cost V 5 bases and J 8 bases, with 13 bases left between them. CDR3 size: 13 residues. The germline V gene has CDR1 SGHAT and CDR2 FQNNGV. In DNA form, the CDR3 reads TGTGCCAGCAGCCCTACGGGGATAGATGAGCAGTTCTTC. Protein product: CASSPTGIDEQFF.

There are many counts of this clonotype. Relative to the germline gene, one junction end is altered; a read error may explain this. The V gene is TRBV15, the J gene TRBJ2-4, with D possibly TRBD1 on 6 matching bases. In germline, CDR1 is LNHNV, CDR2 YYDKDF (reference sequence). The CDR3 runs 11 residues. The CDR3 bases are TGTGCCACCAGCAGAGGCGCCGGACAGCACTTC. It encodes CATSRGAGQHF.